This T cell receptor (beta chain) was obtained from a study of T cell repertoires in aging, cancer and after chemotherapy. This CDR3 is built from 15 residues. V lost 0 bases and J lost 1, with 4 bases in between. Germline values: CDR1 MNHNY, CDR2 SVGAGI (reference sequence). The template was genomic DNA from peripheral blood, not RNA. About this clonotype: Its antigen is unknown.

Study conclusions and caveats: Loss of evenness, beyond lost richness, contributed to age-related TCR diversity decline in cancer patients.

TRB rearrangements spanning V, D and J were amplified using mixed TRB-A/B primers. MiXCR was run by TCRdb on the multiplex PCR reads, yielding one entry per CDR3 protein. The sample carries 9,500 or so distinct CDR3 sequences, about 33% recorded once. The source material was blood. The clonotype comes from a human donor in good health. The chain combines TRBV6-6 with TRBJ2-6; D is ambiguous. The chain's CDR3 is CASSYSESGANVLTF. The CDR3 bases are TGTGCCAGCAGTTACTCGGAGTCTGGGGCCAACGTCCTGACTTTC.